Following are 8 T cell receptor beta chains from one sample sequenced in a study of cytomegalovirus exposure and HLA in healthy donors. PCR employed 60 Vbeta and 13 Jbeta primers. The table came from immunoSEQ multiplex PCR; TCRdb's copy has only in-frame clones and leaves some out. Here the sample spans over 35,000 clones, about 60% being singletons. The specimen was PBMCs. The receptors shown here come from a human donor in good health.

V and J are TRBV7-9 and TRBJ1-4; the D is unclear. This CDR3 contains 15 residues. Germline CDR1 SEHNR, CDR2 FQNEAQ (reference sequence). Trimming shortened V by 10 bases and J by 0 bases, and 15 bases separated the two germline ends. The CDR3 nucleotides are TGTGCCATCAAGCGAAGGTTTGCAACTAATGAAAAACTGTTTTTT. Protein product: CAIKRRFATNEKLFF.

The sample holds a few counts of this clone. The CDR3 here is CAGNRGRFAYEQYF. The CDR3 nucleotides read TGTGCCGGAAACAGGGGGCGCTTTGCCTACGAGCAGTACTTC. The chain employs TRBV30 and TRBJ2-7, with 9 bases lining up with TRBD1. Germline CDR1 reads GTSNPN; CDR2 reads SVGIG (reference sequence). This CDR3 is 14 amino acids long. V lost 8 bases, J lost 2 bases, and 10 bases stayed unmatched. The full variable domain, in which reference TRBV30 and TRBJ2-7 provide the parts outside the CDR3, is SQTIHQWPATLVQPVGSPLSLECTVEGTSNPNLYWYRQAAGRGLQLLFYSVGIGQISSEVPQNLSASRPQDRQFILSSKKLLLSDSGFYLCAGNRGRFAYEQYFGPGTRLTVT.

Here the CDR3 reads CASSFDRARNEQYF. For the CDR3, the DNA is TGTGCCAGCAGCTTTGACAGGGCAAGGAACGAGCAGTACTTC. V is TRBV5-4 and J is TRBJ2-7; 7 bases align to TRBD1. Trimming at V came to 2 bases and at J to 5 bases, leaving 7 bases not matched to a gene. The germline gives CDR1 SGHNT, CDR2 YYREEE (reference sequence). The CDR3 sequence is 14 residues long.

The chain carries TRBV15 and TRBJ1-4; D may be TRBD1 (5 bases). From germline, CDR1 is LNHNV and CDR2 YYDKDF (reference sequence). The CDR3 consists of 15 residues. V lost 2 bases and J 0 bases, leaving 7 bases between the germline ends. Here the CDR3 reads CATSRSRATNEKLFF. The CDR3 nucleotides read TGTGCCACCAGCAGATCCAGGGCAACTAATGAAAAACTGTTTTTT.

This clone has a handful of counts. The chain combines TRBV7-6 with TRBJ1-4; tentatively, D is TRBD1 (6 bases). There are 14 residues in the CDR3. With 5 bases removed from V and 6 bases from J, the gap between germline ends came to 13 bases. Germline CDR1 reads SGHVS; CDR2 reads FNYEAQ. This chain's CDR3 is CASSPGGADEKLFF. CDR3 coding DNA: TGTGCCAGCAGCCCGGGGGGGGCGGATGAAAAACTGTTTTTT.

This clone has only a few counts. The chain is built from TRBV5-6 and TRBJ2-7; 7 bases are shared with TRBD1. Germline CDR1 is SGHDT and CDR2 is YYEEEE. The trim removed 9 bases at V and 6 bases at J, leaving 9 bases unmatched. This CDR3 spans 12 amino acids. CDR3: CATSTGILEQYF. As DNA, the CDR3 is TGTGCCACCTCGACAGGGATCCTCGAGCAGTACTTC.

The rearrangement links TRBV11-2 to TRBJ2-5, with 8 bases aligning to TRBD1. V shed 1 base, J shed 5 bases, and the junction held 9 bases outside the gene matches. This CDR3 is built from 16 residues. CDR1 and CDR2 (germline): SGHAT, FQNNGV. CDR3 residues: CASSLARDRSGETQYF. The CDR3 nucleotides are TGTGCCAGCAGCTTAGCTAGGGACAGGTCAGGGGAGACCCAGTACTTC.

For this clone: The germline gene is not matched at one end of the junction; a read error may be the cause. The genes are TRBV5-1 and TRBJ2-7; possibly TRBD2 for D (5 bases). Germline V gene sequence: CDR1 SGHRS, CDR2 YFSETQ. The CDR3 covers 16 residues. CDR3 loop: CACSAPLAGVVNEQYF. The CDR3 bases are TGCGCCTGCAGCGCGCCTTTGGCGGGTGTAGTCAACGAGCAGTACTTC.